Listed below are T cell receptor beta chains from one sample, sequenced in a study of T cell responses to AZD1222 COVID-19 vaccine. Sequencing used immunoSEQ multiplex PCR; TCRdb keeps in-frame clones, though not all of them. The sample holds 150,000 to 200,000 clones, 80% to 90% seen once. Source: peripheral blood, taken 28 days after the second AZD1222 dose. These receptors were collected from an adult who received the AZD1222 COVID-19 vaccine. Each CDR3 is given with its conserved first and last residue. A D gene is named only where the DNA matches it firmly. The listing skips clone size in some rows; elsewhere it reads once, few, many or a size class.

d_call j_call v_call clone_size cdr3_nt cdr3_aa
NA TRBJ2-5 TRBV30 NA TGTGCCTCGCAAATCAGAGAGACCCAGTACTTC CASQIRETQYF
NA TRBJ1-2 TRBV9 NA TGTGCCAGCAGCCGACAGTCAAACTCTGGTGGCTACACCTTC CASSRQSNSGGYTF
NA TRBJ1-1 TRBV5-4 NA TGTGCCAGCAACCCTAGGGGGGGCACTGAAGCTTTCTTT CASNPRGGTEAFF
NA TRBJ1-2 TRBV3-1/TRBV3-2 NA TGTGCCAGCAGCCAAGGGGTCGGTGGCTACACCTTC CASSQGVGGYTF
NA TRBJ1-2 TRBV6-4 once TGTGCCAGCAGTGAAGAGTTGAACTATGGCTACACCTTC CASSEELNYGYTF
TRBD1 TRBJ1-3 TRBV27 NA TGTGCCAGCAGTTTTACGCCACCCGGGACAGGGTGGGGAAACACCATATATTTT CASSFTPPGTGWGNTIYF
TRBD2 TRBJ2-7 TRBV5-1 NA TGCGCCAGCAGCTTACAGCGGGGGGGCCGGAACGAGCAGTACTTC CASSLQRGGRNEQYF
NA TRBJ1-2 TRBV7-2 NA TGTGCCAGCAGCTTAGAATTGGTTACCTATGGCTACACCTTC CASSLELVTYGYTF
NA TRBJ2-3 TRBV7-8 NA TGTGCCAGCAGCTTACAGGGTAGCGGAAGCACAGATACGCAGTATTTT CASSLQGSGSTDTQYF
TRBD2 TRBJ2-5 TRBV6-6 NA TGTGCCAGCAGTCCGGGGTTTAGCGGGGGGGCCCGAGAGACCCAGTACTTC CASSPGFSGGARETQYF
NA TRBJ1-5 TRBV30 NA TGTGCCTGGAGTCCCCCGGACCTTAGCAATCAGCCCCAGCATTTT CAWSPPDLSNQPQHF
TRBD1 TRBJ2-3 TRBV15 NA TGTGCCACCAGCCAAGGTGGAGCGGTGGGACAGGCCCGCACAGATACGCAGTATTTT CATSQGGAVGQARTDTQYF
NA TRBJ2-7 TRBV10-3 NA TGTGCCATCAGTGAGTCCCGACAGAGCTCCTACGAGCAGTACTTC CAISESRQSSYEQYF
NA TRBJ2-2 TRBV5-1 NA TGCGCCAGCAGCTTAGGCACCCTGGGGACCGGGGAGCTGTTTTTT CASSLGTLGTGELFF
NA TRBJ2-2 TRBV6-5 NA TGTGCCAGCAGTTACTCGAGTCAGAACACCGGGGAGCTGTTTTTT CASSYSSQNTGELFF
TRBD2 TRBJ2-3 TRBV5-1 once TGCGCCAGCAGCTTGGTACTAGCGGGGGAGGGAGATACGCAGTATTTT CASSLVLAGEGDTQYF
NA TRBJ1-1 TRBV5-4 NA TGTGCCAGCAGCTTCTTTCAGGGCGAAGTCACTGAAGCTTTCTTT CASSFFQGEVTEAFF
NA TRBJ1-4 TRBV5-1 NA TGCGCCAGCAGCTCAAGGGGGTGGGGTGAAAAACTGTTTTTT CASSSRGWGEKLFF
NA TRBJ2-5 TRBV6-5 NA TGTGCCAGCACCCTGACAAGGACGTACCAAGAGACCCAGTACTTC CASTLTRTYQETQYF
TRBD1 TRBJ1-2 TRBV28 once TGTGCCAGCAGTTTATTGGGGACAGGGGCCTATGGCTACACCTTC CASSLLGTGAYGYTF
TRBD1 TRBJ1-2 TRBV10-3 NA TGTGCCATCAGTGCCCGGGACAGGGGTGCTAACTATGGCTACACCTTC CAISARDRGANYGYTF
TRBD1 TRBJ1-1 TRBV6-5 NA TGTGCCAGCAGTTACTCGAAAGGGACAGGGAACACTGAAGCTTTCTTT CASSYSKGTGNTEAFF